This T cell receptor (beta chain) emerged from a study of cytomegalovirus exposure and HLA in healthy donors. Concerning this clone itself: Its matching antigen is unknown.

Overall study findings and caveats: The authors assumed roughly uniform sequencing depth across donors for presence/absence analyses. The study put under 200 TCR beta chains on its list as cytomegalovirus-associated. Earlier analysis found most TCR beta V segments productive about 90% or about 30% of the time.

The CDR3 length is 16 residues. In germline, CDR1 is SGHAT, CDR2 FQNNGV. Deletions cut 5 bases from V and 6 bases from J, with 22 bases between. PCR employed 60 Vbeta and 13 Jbeta primers. This table comes from immunoSEQ multiplex PCR, and its TCRdb copy is limited to in-frame clones, with some not included. This table has approximately 190,000 clones, 78% appearing once. Sequencing used PBMCs. This sequence originates from a woman under 40 in good health and CMV-seropositive. The rearrangement links TRBV11-2 to TRBJ1-1, with TRBD1 as a possible D gene (6 bases). CDR3 residues: CASSISLQGETPEAFF. The CDR3 DNA reads as TGTGCCAGCAGCATCTCGCTACAGGGTGAGACGCCTGAAGCTTTCTTT.